Listed below are T cell receptor beta chains from one sample, sequenced in a study of graft-versus-host responses after intestinal transplantation. No antigens are known for them. Produced via immunoSEQ multiplex PCR; TCRdb's table is partial and in-frame only. Of roughly 100,000 clones listed, 93% are singletons. Sample: unstimulated CD8+ T cells sorted from spleen or lymph node cells, taken before intestinal transplant. These receptors were obtained from a human donor who received an intestinal transplant. Each CDR3 is given with its conserved first and last residue.

CASSGGGQTDTQYF,14,TRBV9,TRBJ2-3
CSVRLSTGPNSGNTIYF,17,TRBV29-1,TRBJ1-3
CASSGQGGTEAFF,13,TRBV19,TRBJ1-1
CASSGGAGSLDGEQYF,16,TRBV9,.
CASSQFQTAGNEQFF,15,TRBV19,TRBJ2-1
CASSLVATAIPSSGNTIYF,19,TRBV11-2,TRBJ1-3
CASRNRDRGGAEAFF,15,TRBV5-6,TRBJ1-1
CASSQGHRWDRIWYGYTF,18,TRBV4-1,TRBJ1-2
CASSPSGGPQETQYF,15,TRBV5-1,TRBJ2-5
CASSLTGNEQYF,12,TRBV5-6,TRBJ2-7